These 22 T cell receptor beta chains were sequenced from one sample in a study of blood T cell repertoires in COVID-19. The table came from immunoSEQ multiplex PCR; TCRdb's copy has only in-frame clones and leaves some out. The sample has roughly 300,000 clones, 75% to 90% seen once. The sample comprised PBMCs or T cells enriched from blood (not recorded which). These receptors were taken from a woman in her fifties or sixties who had recovered from COVID-19.

The chain joins TRBV7-9 to TRBJ1-1; tentatively, D is TRBD1 (5 bases). Looked up from germline, CDR1 is SEHNR and CDR2 is FQNEAQ (reference sequence). This CDR3 has 14 residues. V was pared by 4 bases and J by 1 base, with 10 bases between. CDR3 loop: CASSSGLSNTEAFF. The CDR3 region has the DNA TGTGCCAGCAGCTCGGGACTTTCGAACACTGAAGCTTTCTTT.

V is TRBV6-5 and J is TRBJ1-4; tentative D call: TRBD1 (6 bases). Germline CDR1 MNHEY, CDR2 SVGAGI. Trimming took 1 base from V and 7 from J, leaving 10 bases between them. The CDR3 is 14 residues long. This CDR3 reads CASSYFRGSEKLFF. CDR3 nucleotides: TGTGCCAGCAGTTACTTCAGGGGTTCTGAAAAACTGTTTTTT.

The V call is TRBV5-4, the J call TRBJ2-2, with 12 bases matching TRBD2. Per the germline V gene, CDR1 is SGHNT and CDR2 is YYREEE (reference sequence). This CDR3 spans 18 amino acids. With 0 bases clipped from V and 4 bases from J, the junction kept 7 bases outside the gene matches. Here the CDR3 DNA reads TGTGCCAGCAGCTTGGCCCTAACTAGCGGGGGGATCACCGGGGAGCTGTTTTTT. As protein: CASSLALTSGGITGELFF.

The chain carries TRBV30 and TRBJ1-3; D gene unclear. Trimming removed 0 bases from V and 3 bases from J, with 12 bases in between. Germline CDR1 reads GTSNPN; CDR2 reads SVGIG (reference sequence). The CDR3 runs 15 residues. CDR3 in amino acids: CAWSVPRLGGNTIYF. CDR3 DNA: TGTGCCTGGAGTGTACCGAGGTTAGGTGGAAACACCATATATTTT.

The sample holds one count of this clone. The chain carries TRBV7-3 and TRBJ1-2; TRBD1 matches 7 bases. The V gene's germline CDR1 is SGHTA and CDR2 FQGTGA. This CDR3 is built from 13 residues. V was clipped by 4 bases and J by 8 bases; unmatched bases: 7. The CDR3 reads CASSSQGSGGYTF. The CDR3 DNA is TGTGCCAGCAGCTCACAGGGGTCGGGCGGCTACACCTTC.

The chain links TRBV5-4 to TRBJ1-2; 7 bases line up with TRBD1. CDR1 is SGHNT, CDR2 YYREEE, per germline (reference sequence). CDR3 length: 13 amino acids. The trim removed 4 bases at V and 8 bases at J, leaving 8 bases unmatched. In DNA form, the CDR3 reads TGTGCCAGCAGCCCACGACAGGGTTGGGGCTACACCTTC. It codes for CASSPRQGWGYTF.

This clone was counted once. As DNA, the CDR3 is TGTGCCAGCAGCCGTGAGTCCCGGGAGCAGTACTTC. It codes for CASSRESREQYF. This sequence joins TRBV7-9 and TRBJ2-7; D is uncertain. V lost 5 bases to trimming and J lost 7 bases, with 12 bases between them. The CDR3 contains 12 residues. The germline gives CDR1 SEHNR, CDR2 FQNEAQ (reference sequence).

In DNA form, the CDR3 reads TGTGCCAGCAGCTTAGAGGGACAGTATAGCAATCAGCCCCAGCATTTT. Protein: CASSLEGQYSNQPQHF. This rearrangement joins TRBV7-2 to TRBJ1-5, with TRBD1 matching over 7 bases. Germline lookup yields CDR1 SGHTA and CDR2 FQGNSA. The CDR3 has 16 amino acids. J lost 0 bases, V lost 1 base, and 3 bases had no gene match.

In this sample, this clone turned up once. The rearrangement joins TRBV28 to TRBJ1-4, with 8 bases matching TRBD1. In germline, CDR1 is MDHEN, CDR2 SYDVKM. The CDR3 has 16 amino acids. The V gene end was trimmed by 6 bases and the J gene end by 1 base; junction bases not matched to a gene: 7. CDR3: CASRPGTGQTNEKLFF. The CDR3 DNA reads TGTGCCAGCAGGCCCGGGACAGGCCAAACTAATGAAAAACTGTTTTTT. Complete variable domain (other parts from reference TRBV28 and TRBJ1-4): DVKVTQSSRYLVKRTGEKVFLECVQDMDHENMFWYRQDPGLGLRLIYFSYDVKMKEKGDIPEGYSVSREKKERFSLILESASTNQTSMYLCASRPGTGQTNEKLFFGSGTQLSVL.

This clone was counted between two and nine times. The chain uses TRBV7-8 and TRBJ1-2, with D maybe TRBD1 (6 bases). V lost 5 bases to trimming and J lost 2 bases, with 9 bases between them. This CDR3 has 13 residues. Germline-derived CDR1 and CDR2 are SGHVS and FQNEAQ. CDR3 residues: CASSPGDNYGYTF. CDR3 in DNA: TGTGCCAGCAGCCCAGGGGACAACTATGGCTACACCTTC.

This chain uses TRBV4-1 with TRBJ2-2; D is perhaps TRBD1 (5 bases). The CDR3 is 15 residues long. CDR1 and CDR2 (germline): MGHRA, YSYEKL. The V and J ends lost 3 bases and 1 base respectively, with 9 bases between them. The CDR3 nucleotides read TGCGCCAGCAGCCAGCAGGGCCTGAACACCGGGGAGCTGTTTTTT. This sequence encodes CASSQQGLNTGELFF.

The gene calls are TRBV12-3 or TRBV12-4 and TRBJ1-1; D possibly corresponds to TRBD1 (6 bases). This CDR3 comprises 13 residues. Trimming removed 5 bases from V and 4 bases from J, with 11 bases in between. CDR3 amino acids: CASSAGTSTEAFF. For the CDR3, the DNA is TGTGCCAGCAGTGCCGGGACATCCACTGAAGCTTTCTTT.

This chain links TRBV11-2 with TRBJ2-7; 9 bases align to TRBD1. The CDR3 sequence is 15 residues long. V lost 5 bases and J lost 4; bases outside the gene matches: 9. Per germline, CDR1 SGHAT and CDR2 FQNNGV. The CDR3 DNA reads TGTGCCAGCAGCGTCGGACAGGGGAAGGTGTACGAGCAGTACTTC. Its protein product is CASSVGQGKVYEQYF.

This chain uses TRBV3-1 (or the pseudogene TRBV3-2) with TRBJ2-3, with D perhaps TRBD1 (6 bases). Germline-derived CDR1 and CDR2 are LGHDT and YNNKEL (reference sequence). Trimming pared 7 bases from V and 4 bases from J, leaving 15 bases between. The CDR3 spans 14 residues. The CDR3 loop is CASKQAGVSDTQYF. The CDR3 bases are TGTGCCAGCAAACAAGCAGGGGTTTCAGATACGCAGTATTTT.

The chain has TRBV30 and TRBJ2-7; possibly TRBD2 for D (6 bases). Looked up from germline, CDR1 is GTSNPN and CDR2 is SVGIG (reference sequence). Trimming removed 7 bases from V and 5 bases from J, with 9 bases in between. This CDR3 has 10 residues. CDR3 in amino acids: CASEGDEQYF. Here the CDR3 DNA reads TGTGCCTCGGAGGGCGACGAGCAGTACTTC.

The rearrangement joins TRBV28 to TRBJ1-6; D not resolved. V was cut by 5 bases and J by 1 base, with 12 bases left in between. Looked up from germline, CDR1 is MDHEN and CDR2 is SYDVKM. This CDR3 has 16 amino acids. The DNA of the CDR3 is TGTGCCAGCAGTCCCCCCGGAGGGTCCTATAATTCACCCCTCCACTTT. Amino acid sequence: CASSPPGGSYNSPLHF.

This clone was seen just once. V is TRBV28 and J is TRBJ1-6; TRBD1 might be the D (5 bases). V lost 8 bases to trimming and J lost 7 bases, with 15 bases between them. This CDR3 has 14 residues. Germline V gives CDR1 MDHEN, CDR2 SYDVKM. In nucleotides, the CDR3 is TGTGCCAGCCTTGTGGGGGGACGGAATTCACCCCTCCACTTT. Its protein is CASLVGGRNSPLHF.

This clone was observed once. The rearrangement uses TRBV7-2 and TRBJ1-2, with 7 bases matching TRBD1. Trimming took 7 bases from V and 3 from J; bases not matched to a gene: 17. From germline, CDR1 is SGHTA and CDR2 FQGNSA. This CDR3 region has 17 residues. CDR3 amino acids: CASTKGGRALLDYGYTF. In DNA, the CDR3 is TGTGCCAGCACCAAAGGGGGCCGAGCCCTTCTTGACTATGGCTACACCTTC.

The chain combines TRBV6-4 with TRBJ1-3; D gene ambiguous. CDR1 MRHNA and CDR2 SNTAGT come from the germline V gene. The CDR3 totals 11 residues. Trimming took 8 bases from V and 6 from J, leaving 8 bases between them. DNA for the CDR3: TGTGCCAGCGAGGTTCCAAACACCATATATTTT. This sequence encodes CASEVPNTIYF.

This clone has a single count. J is TRBJ1-1 and V is TRBV7-2; D unclear. CDR1 and CDR2 from the germline V gene are SGHTA and FQGNSA. Trimming stripped 8 bases from V and 7 bases from J, with 11 bases between. This CDR3 has 11 residues. CDR3 loop: CASSRNIEAFF. As DNA, the CDR3 is TGTGCCAGCTCGAGAAATATTGAAGCTTTCTTT.

The rearrangement joins TRBV6-5 to TRBJ2-2; 9 nucleotides match TRBD1. The V gene's germline CDR1 is MNHEY and CDR2 SVGAGI. CDR3 length: 16 residues. Trimming cost V 4 bases and J 5 bases; bases outside gene matches: 8. CDR3 in DNA: TGTGCCAGCAGTTCTAACAGGGGGCTAGGGACCGGGGAGCTGTTTTTT. Amino acids: CASSSNRGLGTGELFF.

The chain is built from TRBV6-4 and TRBJ2-3, with D possibly TRBD1 on 6 matching bases. Trimming took 2 bases from V and 2 from J, leaving 8 bases between them. The CDR3 is 14 residues long. Germline CDR1 is MRHNA and CDR2 is SNTAGT. In DNA form, the CDR3 reads TGTGCCAGCAGTGACGGACAGCCCACAGATACGCAGTATTTT. Protein product: CASSDGQPTDTQYF.